The TCR beta chain described here comes from a study of shared clonotypes between healthy human individuals. Only in-frame clones appear in the TCRdb table, and some are missing; sequencing was by immunoSEQ multiplex PCR. The table records 2 million to 2.5 million clones, approximately 94% of them present only once. V was clipped by 10 bases and J by 5 bases, with 18 bases between them. The CDR3 is 14 residues long. Germline CDR1 LNHDA, CDR2 SQIVND (reference sequence). This chain uses TRBV19 with TRBJ1-5; D might be TRBD1 (5 bases). Sample: naive CD4+ T cells from PBMCs. The sample's subset: CD45RA+ positively selected. The origin of this receptor is a man aged 18-30 years in good health. Some clones in this sample may be carry-over from other donors' samples. The CDR3 protein is CATKNSQEYQPQHF. The DNA of the CDR3 is TGTGCCACGAAAAACTCACAGGAATATCAGCCCCAGCATTTT. The whole variable domain, remainder taken from reference TRBV19 and TRBJ1-5, is DGGITQSPKYLFRKEGQNVTLSCEQNLNHDAMYWYRQDPGQGLRLIYYSQIVNDFQKGDIAEGYSVSREKKESFPLTVTSAQKNPTAFYLCATKNSQEYQPQHFGDGTRLSIL.